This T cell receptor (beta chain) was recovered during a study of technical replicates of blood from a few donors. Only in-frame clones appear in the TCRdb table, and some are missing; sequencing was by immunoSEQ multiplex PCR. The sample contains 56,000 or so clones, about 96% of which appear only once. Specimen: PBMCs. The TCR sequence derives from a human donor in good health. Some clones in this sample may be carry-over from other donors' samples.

The CDR3 region is CASSPPSTQNTIYF. CDR3 bases: TGTGCCAGCTCACCACCGTCGACACAAAACACCATATATTTT. The chain joins TRBV18 to TRBJ1-3; D is unclear. The V and J ends lost 0 bases and 6 bases respectively, with 9 bases between them. CDR3 length: 14 residues. The germline V gene has CDR1 KGHSH and CDR2 LQKENI.